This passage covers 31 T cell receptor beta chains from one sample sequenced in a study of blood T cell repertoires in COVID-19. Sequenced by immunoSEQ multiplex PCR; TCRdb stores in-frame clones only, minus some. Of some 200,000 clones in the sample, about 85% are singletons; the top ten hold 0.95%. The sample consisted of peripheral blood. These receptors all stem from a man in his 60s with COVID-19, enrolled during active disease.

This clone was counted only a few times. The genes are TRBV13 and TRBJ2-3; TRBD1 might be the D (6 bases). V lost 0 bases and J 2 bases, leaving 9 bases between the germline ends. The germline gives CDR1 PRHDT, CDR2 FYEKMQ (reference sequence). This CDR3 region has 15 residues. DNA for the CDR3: TGTGCCAGCAGCTTAGGCGGGACACCCACAGATACGCAGTATTTT. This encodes CASSLGGTPTDTQYF.

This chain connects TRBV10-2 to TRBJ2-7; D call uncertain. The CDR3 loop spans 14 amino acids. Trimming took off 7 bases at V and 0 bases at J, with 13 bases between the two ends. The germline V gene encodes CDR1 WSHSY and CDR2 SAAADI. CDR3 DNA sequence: TGCGCCAGCAAGGAGACGGCGAGCTCCTACGAGCAGTACTTC. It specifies CASKETASSYEQYF.

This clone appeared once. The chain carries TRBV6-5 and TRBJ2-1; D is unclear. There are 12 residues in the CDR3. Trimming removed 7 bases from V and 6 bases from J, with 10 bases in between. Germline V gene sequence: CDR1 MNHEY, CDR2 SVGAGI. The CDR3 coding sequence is TGTGCCAGCATTGGGTCGGGCAATGAGCAGTTCTTC. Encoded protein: CASIGSGNEQFF.

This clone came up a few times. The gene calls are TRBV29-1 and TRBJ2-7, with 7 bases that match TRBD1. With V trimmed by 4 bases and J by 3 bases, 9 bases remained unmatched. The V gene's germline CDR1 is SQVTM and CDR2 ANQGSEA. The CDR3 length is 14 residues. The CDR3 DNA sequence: TGCAGCGTTGGAGAGTCGGGACAGTTCTACGAGCAGTACTTC. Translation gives CSVGESGQFYEQYF.

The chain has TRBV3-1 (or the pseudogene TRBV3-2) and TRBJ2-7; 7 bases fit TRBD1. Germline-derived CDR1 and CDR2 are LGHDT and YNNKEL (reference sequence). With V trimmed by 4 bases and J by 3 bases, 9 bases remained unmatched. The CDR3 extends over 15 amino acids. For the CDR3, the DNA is TGTGCCAGCAGCCCCTCGGGACAGTTTCACTACGAGCAGTACTTC. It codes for CASSPSGQFHYEQYF.

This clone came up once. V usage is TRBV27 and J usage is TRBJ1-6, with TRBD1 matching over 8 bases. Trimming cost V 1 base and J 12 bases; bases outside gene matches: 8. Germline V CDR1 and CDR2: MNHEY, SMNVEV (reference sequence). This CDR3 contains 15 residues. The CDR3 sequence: CASSLYGQGGVPLHF. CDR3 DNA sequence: TGTGCCAGCAGTTTATACGGACAGGGAGGTGTACCCCTCCACTTT.

DNA of the CDR3: TGTGCCAGCAGTTTCACTAGCGAGGGGGGCAATGAGCAGTTCTTC. Translated, it gives CASSFTSEGGNEQFF. The rearrangement links TRBV2 to TRBJ2-1; TRBD2 might be the D (7 bases). Germline V gene data show CDR1 as SNHLY and CDR2 as FYNNEI. Trimming removed 5 bases at V and 6 bases at J, with 17 bases between. This CDR3 region has 15 residues.

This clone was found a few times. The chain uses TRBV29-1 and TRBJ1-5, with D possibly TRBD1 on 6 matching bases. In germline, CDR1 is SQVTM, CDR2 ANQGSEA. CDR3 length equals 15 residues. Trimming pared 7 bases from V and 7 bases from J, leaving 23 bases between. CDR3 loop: CSARLDREAGQPQHF. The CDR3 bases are TGCAGCGCCCGATTGGACAGAGAAGCAGGCCAGCCCCAGCATTTT.

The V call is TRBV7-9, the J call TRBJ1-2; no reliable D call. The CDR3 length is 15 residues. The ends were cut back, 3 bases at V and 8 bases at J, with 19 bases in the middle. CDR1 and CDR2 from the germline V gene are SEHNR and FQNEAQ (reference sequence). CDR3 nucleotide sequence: TGTGCCAGCAGCTTCGGCGAGGAAACTTCACGCGGCTACACCTTC. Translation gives CASSFGEETSRGYTF.

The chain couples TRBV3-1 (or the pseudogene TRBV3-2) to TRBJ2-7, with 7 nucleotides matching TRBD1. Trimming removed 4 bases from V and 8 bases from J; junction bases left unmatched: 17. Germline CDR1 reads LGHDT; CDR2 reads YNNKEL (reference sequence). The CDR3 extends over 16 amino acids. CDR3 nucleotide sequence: TGTGCCAGCAGCCTGACCGGGACAGCCCTCGATGGGAAGCAGTACTTC. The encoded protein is CASSLTGTALDGKQYF.

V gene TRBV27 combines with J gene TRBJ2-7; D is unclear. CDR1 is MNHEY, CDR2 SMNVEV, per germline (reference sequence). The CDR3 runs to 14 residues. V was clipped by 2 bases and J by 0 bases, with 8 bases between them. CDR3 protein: CASSLRPGSYEQYF. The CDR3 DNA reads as TGTGCCAGCAGTTTACGCCCCGGCTCCTACGAGCAGTACTTC.

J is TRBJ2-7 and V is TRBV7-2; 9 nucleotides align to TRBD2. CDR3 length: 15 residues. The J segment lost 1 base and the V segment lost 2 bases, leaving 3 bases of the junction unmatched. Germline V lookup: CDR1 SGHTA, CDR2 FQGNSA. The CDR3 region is CASSLTSGLSYEQYF. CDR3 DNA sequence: TGTGCCAGCAGCTTAACTAGCGGGCTATCCTACGAGCAGTACTTC.

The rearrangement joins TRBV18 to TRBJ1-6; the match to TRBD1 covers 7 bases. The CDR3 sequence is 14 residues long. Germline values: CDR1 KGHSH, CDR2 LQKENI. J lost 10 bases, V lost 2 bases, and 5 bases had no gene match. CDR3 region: CASSPTGAGSPLHF. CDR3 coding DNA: TGTGCCAGCTCACCAACAGGGGCCGGCTCACCCCTCCACTTT.

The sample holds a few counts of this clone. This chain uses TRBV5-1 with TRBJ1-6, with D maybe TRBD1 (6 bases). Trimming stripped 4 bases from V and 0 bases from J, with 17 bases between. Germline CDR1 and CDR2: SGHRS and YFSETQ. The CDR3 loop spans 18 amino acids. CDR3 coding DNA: TGCGCCAGCAGCCCAGGGACATTCGTTAGCTCCTATAATTCACCCCTCCACTTT. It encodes CASSPGTFVSSYNSPLHF.

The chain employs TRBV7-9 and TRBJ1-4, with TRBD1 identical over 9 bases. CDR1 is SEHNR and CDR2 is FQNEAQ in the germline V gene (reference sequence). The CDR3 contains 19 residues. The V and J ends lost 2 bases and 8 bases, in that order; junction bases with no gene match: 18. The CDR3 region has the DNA TGTGCCAGCAGCTTATCCCTCCGGGGACAGGGTTTACGGGGAGAAAAACTGTTTTTT. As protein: CASSLSLRGQGLRGEKLFF.

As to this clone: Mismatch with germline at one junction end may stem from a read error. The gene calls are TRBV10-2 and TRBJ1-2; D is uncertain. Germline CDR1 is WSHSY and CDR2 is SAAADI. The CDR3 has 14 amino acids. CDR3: CASREWRPDYGYTF. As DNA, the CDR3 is TGCGCCAGCAGGGAGTGGAGGCCTGACTATGGCTACACCTTC.

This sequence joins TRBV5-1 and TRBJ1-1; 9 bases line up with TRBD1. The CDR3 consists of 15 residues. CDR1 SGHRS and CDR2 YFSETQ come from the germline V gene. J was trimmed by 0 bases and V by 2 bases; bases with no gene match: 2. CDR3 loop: CASSFGTGMNTEAFF. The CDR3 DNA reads TGCGCCAGCAGCTTCGGGACAGGGATGAACACTGAAGCTTTCTTT. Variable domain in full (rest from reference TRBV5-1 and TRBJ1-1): KAGVTQTPRYLIKTRGQQVTLSCSPISGHRSVSWYQQTPGQGLQFLFEYFSETQRNKGNFPGRFSGRQFSNSRSEMNVSTLELGDSALYLCASSFGTGMNTEAFFGQGTRLTVV.

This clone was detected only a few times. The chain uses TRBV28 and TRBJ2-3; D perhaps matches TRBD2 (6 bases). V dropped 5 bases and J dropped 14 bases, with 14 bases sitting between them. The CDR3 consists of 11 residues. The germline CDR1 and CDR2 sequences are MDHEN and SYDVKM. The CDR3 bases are TGTGCCAGCAGTGAGACTAGGCCGCGGTATTTT. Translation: CASSETRPRYF.

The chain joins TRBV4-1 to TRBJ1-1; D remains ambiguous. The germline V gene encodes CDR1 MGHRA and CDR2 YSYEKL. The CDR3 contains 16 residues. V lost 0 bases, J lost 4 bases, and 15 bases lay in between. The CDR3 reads CASSQDGGGLATEAFF. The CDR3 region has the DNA TGCGCCAGCAGCCAAGATGGAGGAGGGTTGGCCACTGAAGCTTTCTTT.

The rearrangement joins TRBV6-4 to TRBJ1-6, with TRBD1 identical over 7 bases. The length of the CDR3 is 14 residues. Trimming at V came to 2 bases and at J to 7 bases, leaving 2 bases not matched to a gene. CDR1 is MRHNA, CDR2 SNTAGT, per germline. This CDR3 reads CASSDQDRNSPLHF. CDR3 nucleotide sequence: TGTGCCAGCAGTGACCAGGACAGGAATTCACCCCTCCACTTT.

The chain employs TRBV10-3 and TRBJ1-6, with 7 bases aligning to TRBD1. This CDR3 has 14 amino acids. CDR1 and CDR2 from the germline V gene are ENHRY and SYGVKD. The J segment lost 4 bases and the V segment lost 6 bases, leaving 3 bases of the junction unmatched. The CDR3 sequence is CAISPGQYNSPLHF. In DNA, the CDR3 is TGTGCCATCAGCCCGGGACAGTATAATTCACCCCTCCACTTT.

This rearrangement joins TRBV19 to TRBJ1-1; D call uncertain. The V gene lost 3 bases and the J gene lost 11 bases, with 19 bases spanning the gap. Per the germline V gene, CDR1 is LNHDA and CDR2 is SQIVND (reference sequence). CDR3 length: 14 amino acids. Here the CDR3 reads CASSMRGRLAWAFF. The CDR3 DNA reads TGTGCCAGTAGTATGCGTGGCAGGCTGGCGTGGGCTTTCTTT.

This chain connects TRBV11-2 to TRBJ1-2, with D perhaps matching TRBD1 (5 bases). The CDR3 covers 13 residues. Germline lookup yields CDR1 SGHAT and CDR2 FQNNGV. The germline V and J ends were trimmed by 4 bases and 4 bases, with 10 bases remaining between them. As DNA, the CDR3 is TGTGCCAGCAGCTCAGGGATTACCTATGGCTACACCTTC. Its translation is CASSSGITYGYTF.

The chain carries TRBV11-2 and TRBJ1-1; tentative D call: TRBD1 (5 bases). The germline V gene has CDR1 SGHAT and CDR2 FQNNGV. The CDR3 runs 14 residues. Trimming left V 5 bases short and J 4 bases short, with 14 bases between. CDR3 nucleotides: TGTGCCAGCAGCACCGTCGGGGGATCCACTGAAGCTTTCTTT. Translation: CASSTVGGSTEAFF.

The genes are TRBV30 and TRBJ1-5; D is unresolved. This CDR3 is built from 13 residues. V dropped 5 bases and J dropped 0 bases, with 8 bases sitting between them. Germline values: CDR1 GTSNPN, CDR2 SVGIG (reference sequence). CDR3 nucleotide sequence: TGTGCCTGGGCAGGCGATAGCAATCAGCCCCAGCATTTT. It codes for CAWAGDSNQPQHF.

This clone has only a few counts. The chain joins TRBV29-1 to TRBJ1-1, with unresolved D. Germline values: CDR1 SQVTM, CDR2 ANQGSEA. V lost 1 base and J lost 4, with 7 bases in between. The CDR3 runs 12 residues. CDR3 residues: CSVEGGITEAFF. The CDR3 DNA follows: TGCAGCGTTGAAGGAGGTATCACTGAAGCTTTCTTT.

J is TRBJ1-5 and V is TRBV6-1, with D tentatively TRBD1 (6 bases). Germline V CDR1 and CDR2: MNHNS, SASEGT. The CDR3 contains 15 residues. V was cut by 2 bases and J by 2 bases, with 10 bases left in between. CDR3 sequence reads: CASSEWAGGNQPQHF. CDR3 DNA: TGTGCCAGCAGTGAATGGGCAGGGGGCAATCAGCCCCAGCATTTT.

Here the CDR3 reads CASSSPGGTEGDTEAFF. The CDR3, as DNA: TGTGCCAGCAGCAGCCCGGGGGGGACGGAAGGGGACACTGAAGCTTTCTTT. The chain combines TRBV21-1 with TRBJ1-1. TRBV21-1 is noted as a pseudogene. CDR3 length: 17 amino acids.

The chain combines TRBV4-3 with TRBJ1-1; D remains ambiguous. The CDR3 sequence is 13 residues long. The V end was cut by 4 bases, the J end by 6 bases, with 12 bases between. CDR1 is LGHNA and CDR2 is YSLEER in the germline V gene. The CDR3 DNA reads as TGCGCCAGCAGCCGGAGCCTAGGTGCTGAAGCTTTCTTT. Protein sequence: CASSRSLGAEAFF.

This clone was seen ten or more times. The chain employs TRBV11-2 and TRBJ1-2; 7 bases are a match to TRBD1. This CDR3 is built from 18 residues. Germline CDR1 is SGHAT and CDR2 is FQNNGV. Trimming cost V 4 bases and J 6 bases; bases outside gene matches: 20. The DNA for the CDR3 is TGTGCCAGCAGCTCTAAACTCACGGACAGGATACGACTCGATGGCTACACCTTC. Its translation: CASSSKLTDRIRLDGYTF.

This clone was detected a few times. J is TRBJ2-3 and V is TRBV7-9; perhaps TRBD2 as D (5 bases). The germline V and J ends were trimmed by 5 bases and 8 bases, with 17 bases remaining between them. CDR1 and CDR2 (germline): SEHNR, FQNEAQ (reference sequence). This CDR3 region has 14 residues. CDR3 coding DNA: TGTGCCAGCAGCCCGAGACAAACGGCGGGTACGCAGTATTTT. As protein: CASSPRQTAGTQYF.